The 28 T cell receptor beta chains presented below share a single source sample, sequenced in a study of PD-1 blockade in classical Hodgkin lymphoma (dated by TCRdb to 2018 to 2021). The method behind the library was the immunoSEQ multiplex PCR assay. Not all clones reach the TCRdb copy of this immuneACCESS table, which keeps in-frame sequences only. Checked studies attribute under half of the gap to unresolved V genes and leave the rest unexplained. This sample is represented by tens of thousands of clones; roughly 88% of them were singletons. Around 25% of the sample is in the top ten clones. The meaning of the sample's time point label: cycle 4 day 1 (C4D1), after six to seven weeks of nivolumab. Every trial patient had relapsed following autologous stem cell transplantation, and prior brentuximab vedotin exposure was what differed among cohorts A, B and C. This sample comprised peripheral blood mononuclear cells (PBMCs), obtained before the fourth cycle of nivolumab. The receptors were gathered from a human donor with classical Hodgkin lymphoma.

This clone was observed once. This chain connects TRBV7-2 to TRBJ2-1; 12 bases match TRBD2. Germline V lookup: CDR1 SGHTA, CDR2 FQGNSA. Trimming at V came to 5 bases and at J to 5 bases, leaving 7 bases not matched to a gene. The CDR3 consists of 16 residues. Written as DNA, the CDR3 is TGTGCCAGCAGCGGGTCTAGCGGGGGGGCCCACAATGAGCAGTTCTTC. Translated, it gives CASSGSSGGAHNEQFF.

The rearrangement joins TRBV19 to TRBJ1-2; D gene unclear. Per the germline V gene, CDR1 is LNHDA and CDR2 is SQIVND (reference sequence). The CDR3 consists of 14 residues. Trimming cost V 2 bases and J 4 bases, with 11 bases left between them. CDR3 in amino acids: CASSIRGFAYGYTF. For the CDR3, the DNA is TGTGCCAGTAGTATAAGAGGGTTCGCCTATGGCTACACCTTC.

V usage is TRBV6-5 and J usage is TRBJ1-6; TRBD1 matches at 10 bases. This CDR3 has 14 amino acids. V was pared by 6 bases and J by 6 bases, with 2 bases of the junction left unmatched. Germline-derived CDR1 and CDR2 are MNHEY and SVGAGI. CDR3 sequence reads: CASRDRGGNSPLHF. The CDR3 DNA reads TGTGCCAGCAGGGACAGGGGGGGTAATTCACCCCTCCACTTT.

The chain employs TRBV9 and TRBJ2-1; a weak D match, TRBD2 (6 bases). This CDR3 is built from 13 residues. Germline CDR1 SGDLS, CDR2 YYNGEE. Between the trimmed V and J ends, which lost 2 bases and 6 bases, there was a span of 9 bases. The CDR3 spells CASSVGGGNEQFF. DNA of the CDR3: TGTGCCAGCAGCGTGGGAGGAGGCAATGAGCAGTTCTTC. Using reference TRBV9 and TRBJ2-1 for the parts outside the CDR3, the full variable domain is DSGVTQTPKHLITATGQRVTLRCSPRSGDLSVYWYQQSLDQGLQFLIQYYNGEERAKGNILERFSAQQFPDLHSELNLSSLELGDSALYFCASSVGGGNEQFFGPGTRLTVL.

The chain combines TRBV7-9 with TRBJ1-2; 10 nucleotides line up with TRBD1. The CDR3 runs 14 residues. Germline CDR1 is SEHNR and CDR2 is FQNEAQ (reference sequence). V lost 4 bases, J lost 5 bases, and 4 bases stayed unmatched. CDR3 bases: TGTGCCAGCAGCTACGGGACAGGGGAATATGGCTACACCTTC. This sequence encodes CASSYGTGEYGYTF.

The chain joins TRBV4-2 to TRBJ2-7; 12 bases fit TRBD2. Germline V gene sequence: CDR1 LGHNA, CDR2 YNFKEQ. This CDR3 comprises 14 residues. Germline trimming cut 4 bases from V and 4 bases from J; bases unmatched to any gene: 2. CDR3 amino acids: CASSLGLAGYEQYF. The DNA for the CDR3 is TGTGCCAGCAGCCTGGGACTAGCGGGTTACGAGCAGTACTTC.

This sequence joins TRBV11-1 and TRBJ2-3, with D possibly TRBD2 on 5 matching bases. The CDR3 totals 12 residues. V dropped 6 bases and J dropped 3 bases, with 7 bases sitting between them. Germline loops: CDR1 SGHAT, CDR2 FQDESV (reference sequence). This chain's CDR3 is CASSTGTDTQYF. The CDR3 region has the DNA TGTGCCAGCAGTACGGGGACAGATACGCAGTATTTT.

The rearrangement joins TRBV30 to TRBJ1-2, with unresolved D. V lost 3 bases, J lost 2 bases, and 7 bases lay in between. Germline lookup yields CDR1 GTSNPN and CDR2 SVGIG (reference sequence). The CDR3 spans 12 residues. In nucleotides, the CDR3 is TGTGCCTGGAGGCCGGCCAACTATGGCTACACCTTC. Protein: CAWRPANYGYTF.

The gene calls are TRBV27 and TRBJ1-2; no definite D call. The CDR3 contains 14 residues. The V end was cut by 6 bases, the J end by 4 bases, with 15 bases between. From germline, CDR1 is MNHEY and CDR2 SMNVEV (reference sequence). In DNA, the CDR3 is TGTGCCAGCAGAAACGTCGGAGGAACCTATGGCTACACCTTC. Translation: CASRNVGGTYGYTF.

This rearrangement joins TRBV2 to TRBJ1-3; no clear D gene. CDR1 SNHLY and CDR2 FYNNEI come from the germline V gene. CDR3 length equals 15 residues. V dropped 10 bases and J dropped 3 bases, with 19 bases sitting between them. The CDR3 spells CATPGRVGFGNTIYF. DNA of the CDR3: TGTGCCACCCCTGGGAGGGTGGGGTTTGGAAACACCATATATTTT.

The rearrangement links TRBV30 to TRBJ2-7, with 11 bases aligning to TRBD1. V shed 5 bases, J shed 4 bases, and the junction held 1 base outside the gene matches. CDR1 is GTSNPN and CDR2 is SVGIG in the germline V gene (reference sequence). The CDR3 loop spans 12 amino acids. CDR3 coding DNA: TGTGCCTGGGGACAGGGGGCTTACGAGCAGTACTTC. This encodes CAWGQGAYEQYF.

This clone was seen a single time. The chain couples TRBV6-5 to TRBJ1-2; D may be TRBD1 (6 bases). The CDR3 covers 13 residues. Germline CDR1 MNHEY, CDR2 SVGAGI. Trimming pared 7 bases from V and 6 bases from J, leaving 15 bases between. The CDR3 loop is CASTVGWGHGYTF. CDR3 nucleotide sequence: TGTGCCAGCACCGTCGGTTGGGGGCATGGCTACACCTTC.

This chain connects TRBV27 to TRBJ2-1; 13 nucleotides align to TRBD2. CDR1 is MNHEY, CDR2 SMNVEV, per germline (reference sequence). V was clipped by 5 bases and J by 5 bases; unmatched bases: 12. The CDR3 spans 18 residues. In DNA, the CDR3 is TGTGCCAGCAGTCTTCGGACTAGCGGGAGCCTCGTGAACAATGAGCAGTTCTTC. Translation gives CASSLRTSGSLVNNEQFF.

The chain recombines TRBV7-6 with TRBJ2-3; 8 bases agree with TRBD2. J gave up 1 base and V 5 bases, and 8 bases lay outside the gene matches. Germline CDR1 reads SGHVS; CDR2 reads FNYEAQ. There are 16 residues in the CDR3. CDR3 nucleotides: TGTGCCAGCAGCCGCGGTAGCGGGACTGGCACAGATACGCAGTATTTT. Its translation: CASSRGSGTGTDTQYF.

The chain employs TRBV6-6 and TRBJ1-4, with unresolved D. Trimming shortened V by 6 bases and J by 6 bases, and 11 bases separated the two germline ends. The CDR3 sequence is 13 residues long. In germline, CDR1 is MNHNY, CDR2 SVGAGI (reference sequence). CDR3 loop: CASSTRTYEKLFF. CDR3 sequence (DNA): TGTGCCAGCAGCACACGGACTTATGAAAAACTGTTTTTT.

The J gene is TRBJ1-5, the V gene TRBV5-6; D gene unclear. In germline, CDR1 is SGHDT, CDR2 YYEEEE. The CDR3 covers 13 residues. V was trimmed by 0 bases and J by 4 bases, leaving 5 bases between them. The CDR3 sequence is CASSLDPNQPQHF. In DNA form, the CDR3 reads TGTGCCAGCAGCTTGGACCCTAATCAGCCCCAGCATTTT.

V usage is TRBV2 and J usage is TRBJ1-1; D not resolved. The CDR3 has 14 amino acids. V shed 4 bases and J shed 3 bases, with 12 bases lying between them. Germline lookup yields CDR1 SNHLY and CDR2 FYNNEI. This chain's CDR3 is CASSGLFRDTEAFF. The CDR3 region has the DNA TGTGCCAGCAGTGGTCTCTTCCGGGACACTGAAGCTTTCTTT. Based on the CDR3 plus reference TRBV2 and TRBJ1-1, the full variable domain is EPEVTQTPSHQVTQMGQEVILRCVPISNHLYFYWYRQILGQKVEFLVSFYNNEISEKSEIFDDQFSVERPDGSNFTLKIRSTKLEDSAMYFCASSGLFRDTEAFFGQGTRLTVV.

The chain combines TRBV4-1 with TRBJ2-5; 11 bases line up with TRBD2. The CDR3 extends over 15 amino acids. Germline assignment: CDR1 MGHRA and CDR2 YSYEKL. The trim removed 5 bases at V and 4 bases at J, leaving 6 bases unmatched. For the CDR3, the DNA is TGCGCCAGCAGCAAACTAGCGGGGGAGTCAGAGACCCAGTACTTC. Its protein is CASSKLAGESETQYF.

V is TRBV19 and J is TRBJ1-2; 8 bases align to TRBD1. This CDR3 spans 15 amino acids. CDR1 and CDR2 from the germline V gene are LNHDA and SQIVND (reference sequence). Trimming removed 7 bases from V and 8 bases from J; junction bases left unmatched: 15. CDR3 bases: TGTGCCAGTACCACGTCGCCGGACAGGGCGAAGGGCTACACCTTC. Its protein is CASTTSPDRAKGYTF.

The chain carries TRBV5-4 and TRBJ2-5; TRBD1 matches 8 bases. CDR1 is SGHNT and CDR2 is YYREEE in the germline V gene (reference sequence). Trimming removed 1 base from V and 5 bases from J; junction bases left unmatched: 10. CDR3 length equals 16 residues. CDR3 loop: CASSLWPGGSMETQYF. Written as DNA, the CDR3 is TGTGCCAGCAGCTTGTGGCCAGGGGGCAGCATGGAGACCCAGTACTTC.

V gene TRBV23-1 combines with J gene TRBJ2-4; 10 nucleotides align to TRBD1. TRBV23-1 is known as an ORF, though its function is uncertain. V was pared by 0 bases and J by 1 base, with 21 bases of the junction left unmatched. The CDR3 is 23 amino acids. Here the CDR3 reads CASSQSGGGGQGGQAGAKNIQYF. The CDR3 DNA reads as TGCGCCAGCAGTCAATCTGGTGGGGGAGGACAGGGGGGGCAAGCAGGGGCCAAAAACATTCAGTACTTC.

This sequence joins TRBV30 and TRBJ1-5; D remains unclear. With 1 base removed from V and 3 bases from J, the gap between germline ends came to 7 bases. Germline assignment: CDR1 GTSNPN and CDR2 SVGIG (reference sequence). The CDR3 sequence is 13 residues long. The CDR3 reads CAWSDDNNQPQHF. CDR3 bases: TGTGCCTGGAGTGACGACAACAATCAGCCCCAGCATTTT.

The chain uses TRBV7-9 and TRBJ2-5; D not resolved. The CDR3 consists of 14 residues. V lost 4 bases to trimming and J lost 1 base, with 10 bases between them. Germline V lookup: CDR1 SEHNR, CDR2 FQNEAQ (reference sequence). DNA of the CDR3: TGTGCCAGCAGCTCCGACTCGGGCCAAGAGACCCAGTACTTC. Translating it yields CASSSDSGQETQYF.

The chain carries TRBV5-1 and TRBJ2-1, with TRBD2 matching over 8 bases. The CDR3 length is 17 residues. V lost 5 bases to trimming and J lost 0 bases; unmatched junction nucleotides: 10. CDR1 SGHRS and CDR2 YFSETQ come from the germline V gene. This chain's CDR3 is CASRPDSGASSYNEQFF. CDR3 DNA sequence: TGCGCCAGCAGGCCAGATAGCGGGGCGAGCTCCTACAATGAGCAGTTCTTC.

By share, this clone ranks as medium-sized. This rearrangement joins TRBV7-2 to TRBJ1-3, with unresolved D. Germline CDR1 reads SGHTA; CDR2 reads FQGNSA. The V and J ends lost 5 bases and 9 bases respectively, with 17 bases between them. The CDR3 has 14 residues. Here the CDR3 DNA reads TGTGCCAGCAGCCCTAGAGGAGTCTGGGGCACCATATATTTT. Translating it yields CASSPRGVWGTIYF.

The V and J genes are TRBV18 and TRBJ1-1, with a weak D call TRBD1 (5 bases). Germline CDR1 and CDR2: KGHSH and LQKENI. V lost 3 bases to trimming and J lost 0 bases, with 20 bases between them. The CDR3 has 18 amino acids. The CDR3 nucleotides read TGTGCCAGCTCACCGCACGCGGTGGGGGTTTCGATGAACACTGAAGCTTTCTTT. Translation: CASSPHAVGVSMNTEAFF.

This chain uses TRBV6-5 with TRBJ2-3, with 7 bases lining up with TRBD2. The J segment lost 5 bases and the V segment lost 5 bases, leaving 7 bases of the junction unmatched. Germline CDR1 and CDR2: MNHEY and SVGAGI. The CDR3 is made up of 14 amino acids. The CDR3 nucleotides read TGTGCCAGCAGTCCCGGACTAGTGGTAGATACGCAGTATTTT. Residues: CASSPGLVVDTQYF.

J is TRBJ1-2 and V is TRBV2; 8 bases are a match to TRBD1. V was clipped by 6 bases and J by 7 bases; unmatched bases: 7. Germline lookup yields CDR1 SNHLY and CDR2 FYNNEI. There are 13 residues in the CDR3. The CDR3, as DNA: TGTGCCAGCAGGGCCCCAGGGGGCTCTGGCTACACCTTC. Encoded protein: CASRAPGGSGYTF.